The TCR beta chain described here comes from a study of blood T cell repertoires in COVID-19. Study-level information: Whether acute or convalescent, the COVID-19 samples came from the United States, Italy and Spain. The cDNA or gDNA used as material had been derived from T cells, B-cell-depleted T cells, or PBMCs.

Authors' processing steps: It was from reference gene primer amplification that nucleated cell counts were estimated. Data came from immunoSEQ multiplex PCR; TCRdb stores just in-frame clones and leaves some out. V, J and clone size are taken as reported in that table, and D and trimming were inferred from the DNA itself. The repertoire consists of fewer than 200,000 clones, with about four fifths occurring once and the leading ten covering under 8.5%. This clone was detected once. The source of this sequence is a man between 35 and 55 years old who had recovered from COVID-19. Material for sequencing was peripheral blood.

The CDR3 loop reads CASSWGQGRDEKLFF. The CDR3 DNA reads TGTGCCAGCAGCTGGGGACAGGGGCGGGATGAAAAACTGTTTTTT. The chain uses TRBV7-2 and TRBJ1-4, with 10 positions matching TRBD1. CDR1 and CDR2 from the germline V gene are SGHTA and FQGNSA. With 4 bases clipped from V and 6 bases from J, the junction kept 5 bases outside the gene matches. This CDR3 is built from 15 residues.